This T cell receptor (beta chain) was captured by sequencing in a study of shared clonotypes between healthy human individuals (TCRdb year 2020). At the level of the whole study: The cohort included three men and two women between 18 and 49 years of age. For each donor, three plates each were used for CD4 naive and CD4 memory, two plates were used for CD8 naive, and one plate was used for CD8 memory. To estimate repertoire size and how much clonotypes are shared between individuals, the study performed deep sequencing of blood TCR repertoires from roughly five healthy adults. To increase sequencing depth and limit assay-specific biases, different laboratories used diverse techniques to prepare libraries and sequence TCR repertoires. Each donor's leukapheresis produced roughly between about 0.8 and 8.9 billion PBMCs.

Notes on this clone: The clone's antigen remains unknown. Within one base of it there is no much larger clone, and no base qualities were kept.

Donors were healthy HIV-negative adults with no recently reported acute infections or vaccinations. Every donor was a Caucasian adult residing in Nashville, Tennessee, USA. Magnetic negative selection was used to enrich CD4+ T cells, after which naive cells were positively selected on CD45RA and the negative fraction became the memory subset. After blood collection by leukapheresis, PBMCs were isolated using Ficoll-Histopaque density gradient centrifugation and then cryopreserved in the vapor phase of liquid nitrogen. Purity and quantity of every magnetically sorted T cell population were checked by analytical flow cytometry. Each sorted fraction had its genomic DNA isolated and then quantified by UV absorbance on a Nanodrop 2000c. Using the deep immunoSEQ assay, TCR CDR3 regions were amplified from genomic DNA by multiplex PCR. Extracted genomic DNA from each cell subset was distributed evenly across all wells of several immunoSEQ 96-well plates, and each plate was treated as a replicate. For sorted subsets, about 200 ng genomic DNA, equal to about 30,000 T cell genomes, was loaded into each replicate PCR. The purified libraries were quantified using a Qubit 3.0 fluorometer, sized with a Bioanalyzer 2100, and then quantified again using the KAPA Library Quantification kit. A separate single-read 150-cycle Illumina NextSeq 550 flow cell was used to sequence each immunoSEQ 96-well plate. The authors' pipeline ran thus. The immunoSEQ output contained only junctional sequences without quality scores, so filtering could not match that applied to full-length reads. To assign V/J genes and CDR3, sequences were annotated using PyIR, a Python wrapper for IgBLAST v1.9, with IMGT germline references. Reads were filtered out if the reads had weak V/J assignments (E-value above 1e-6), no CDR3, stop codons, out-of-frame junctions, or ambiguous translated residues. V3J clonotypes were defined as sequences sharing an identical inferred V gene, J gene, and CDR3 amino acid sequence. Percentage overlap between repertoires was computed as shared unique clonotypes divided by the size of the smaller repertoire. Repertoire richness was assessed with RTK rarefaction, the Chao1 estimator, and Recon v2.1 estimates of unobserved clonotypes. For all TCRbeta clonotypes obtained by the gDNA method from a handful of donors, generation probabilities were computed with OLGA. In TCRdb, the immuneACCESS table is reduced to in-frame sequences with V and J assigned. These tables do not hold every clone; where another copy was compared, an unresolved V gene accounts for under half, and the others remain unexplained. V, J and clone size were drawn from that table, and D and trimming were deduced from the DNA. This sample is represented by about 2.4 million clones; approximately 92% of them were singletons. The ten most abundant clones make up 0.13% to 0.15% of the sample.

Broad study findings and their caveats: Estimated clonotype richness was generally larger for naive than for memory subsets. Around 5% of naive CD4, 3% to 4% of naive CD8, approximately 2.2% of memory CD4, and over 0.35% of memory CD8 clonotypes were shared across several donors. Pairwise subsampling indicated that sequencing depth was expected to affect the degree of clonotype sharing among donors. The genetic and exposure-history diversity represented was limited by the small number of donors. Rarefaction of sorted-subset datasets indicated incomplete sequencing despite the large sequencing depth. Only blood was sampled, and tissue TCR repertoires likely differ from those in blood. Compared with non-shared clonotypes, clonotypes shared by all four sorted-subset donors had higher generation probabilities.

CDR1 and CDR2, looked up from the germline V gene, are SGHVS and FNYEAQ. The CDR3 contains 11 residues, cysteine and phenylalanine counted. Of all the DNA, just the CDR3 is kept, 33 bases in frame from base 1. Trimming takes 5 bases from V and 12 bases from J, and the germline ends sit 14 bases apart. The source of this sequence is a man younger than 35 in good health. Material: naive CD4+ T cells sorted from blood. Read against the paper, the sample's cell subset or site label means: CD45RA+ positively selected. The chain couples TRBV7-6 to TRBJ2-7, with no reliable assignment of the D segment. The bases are TGTGCCAGCAGCCCCACGGATGCCCGGTACTTC. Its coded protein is CASSPTDARYF.